A selection of T cell receptor beta chains follows, all from one sample in a study of blood T cell repertoires in COVID-19. The protocol was immunoSEQ multiplex PCR, while the TCRdb copy is restricted to in-frame clones and leaves out a portion. The data hold about 280,000 clones, with 85% observed a single time. The specimen was PBMCs or T cells enriched from blood (not recorded which). The receptors were sampled from a woman in her forties or fifties who had recovered from COVID-19. The CDR3 runs from the conserved cysteine through the conserved F or W. A D gene is named only where the DNA matches it firmly. Clone size is given for some rows only: seen once, a few or many times, or a class if the clone is expanded.

NA | TRBJ2-7 | TRBV12-5 | NA | TGTGCTAGTGGTTTGGTACACGGGCGGGGCACCTACGAGCAGTACTTC | CASGLVHGRGTYEQYF
NA | TRBJ2-3 | TRBV20-1 | NA | TGCAGTGCAGTAGCGTCAGATACGCAGTATTTT | CSAVASDTQYF
NA | TRBJ1-5 | TRBV2 | NA | TGTGCCAGCAGCCTGACAGTTGTCGGGAATCAGCCCCAGCATTTT | CASSLTVVGNQPQHF
NA | TRBJ2-7 | TRBV7-2 | NA | TGTGCCAGCAGCTTAGGCTTCGGCGGCAACTACGAGCAGTACTTC | CASSLGFGGNYEQYF
NA | TRBJ2-1 | TRBV11-2 | TRBD2 | TGTGCCAGCAGCCCAGCGGGAAAATCCTACAATGAGCAGTTCTTC | CASSPAGKSYNEQFF
NA | TRBJ1-5 | TRBV6-5 | TRBD1 | TGTGCCAGCAGCCCCGACAGGGGGGCACAGCCCCAGCATTTT | CASSPDRGAQPQHF
NA | TRBJ1-6 | TRBV5-1 | NA | TGCGCCAGCAGCCCGGACAGACCCAATTCACCCCTCCACTTT | CASSPDRPNSPLHF
NA | TRBJ1-5 | TRBV12-3/TRBV12-4 | NA | TGTGCCAGCAGTTTTCGGAATCAGCCCCAGCATTTT | CASSFRNQPQHF
NA | TRBJ2-5 | TRBV12-3/TRBV12-4 | NA | TGTGCCAGCAGTCACCGCCACACCGAGACCCAGTACTTC | CASSHRHTETQYF
once | TRBJ2-7 | TRBV18 | NA | TGTGCCAGCTCACTCTCGGCAGGGCGGGGAGGCGAGCAGTACTTC | CASSLSAGRGGEQYF
NA | TRBJ1-6 | TRBV5-1 | TRBD1 | TGCGCCAGCAGCCAAGAGACAGGGGGCGTATCACCCCTCCACTTT | CASSQETGGVSPLHF
NA | TRBJ2-7 | TRBV7-9 | NA | TGTGCCAGCAGCTTACCGACATGGGGCTCAGGACCCTACGAGCAGTACTTC | CASSLPTWGSGPYEQYF
NA | TRBJ2-1 | TRBV9 | NA | TGTGCCAGCAGCGCCGGAGGGAAGGTGCAAGAAAACCTAGCCAATGAGCAGTTCTTC | CASSAGGKVQENLANEQFF
NA | TRBJ1-5 | TRBV12-3/TRBV12-4 | NA | TGTGCCAGCAGTTTAGATCGGGTCCAGCCCCAGCATTTT | CASSLDRVQPQHF
once | TRBJ1-5 | TRBV27 | TRBD1 | TGTGCCAGCAGTTTACTTTTTCCGGGACAGGGGGCTGAAGCCCAGCATTTT | CASSLLFPGQGAEAQHF
NA | TRBJ2-7 | TRBV7-9 | NA | TGTGCCAGCACGACAGGTTTGATAAGCTCCTACGAGCAGTACTTC | CASTTGLISSYEQYF
NA | TRBJ1-4 | TRBV29-1 | NA | TGCAGCGTAAGGGCCTCGTGGGAGGCTAATGAAAAACTGTTTTTT | CSVRASWEANEKLFF
NA | TRBJ2-5 | TRBV5-1 | TRBD1 | TGCGCCAGCAGCCCAGGGGGTTCCGCCAGTGGGGAGACCCAGTACTTC | CASSPGGSASGETQYF
NA | TRBJ1-1 | TRBV27 | NA | TGTGCCAGCTACAACGCCCTCGGGTCCGCCGAGACTGAAGCTTTCTTT | CASYNALGSAETEAFF
once | TRBJ2-2 | TRBV11-3 | NA | TGTGCCAGCAGCTTAGTTGGGGGGTCCGGGGAGCTGTTTTTT | CASSLVGGSGELFF